The 29 T cell receptor beta chains below all came from one sample that was sequenced in a study of blood T cell repertoires in COVID-19. Only in-frame clones appear in the TCRdb table, and some are missing; sequencing was by immunoSEQ multiplex PCR. The sample consists of about 150,000 clones, 80% to 85% of them appearing once. Sequencing was performed on peripheral blood. The receptors shown here come from a man between 65 and 85 years old with active or convalescent COVID-19.

The chain carries TRBV19 and TRBJ2-1; no reliable D call. V lost 2 bases and J 8 bases, leaving 10 bases between the germline ends. There are 13 residues in the CDR3. Per the germline V gene, CDR1 is LNHDA and CDR2 is SQIVND (reference sequence). The CDR3: CASSISRGHEQFF. DNA of the CDR3: TGTGCCAGTAGTATATCTAGAGGCCATGAGCAGTTCTTC.

V usage is TRBV6-2 or TRBV6-3 and J usage is TRBJ1-5; D unresolved. CDR3 length equals 18 residues. Per the germline V gene, CDR1 is MNHEY and CDR2 is SVGEGT. The V end was cut by 2 bases, the J end by 0 bases, with 17 bases between. DNA for the CDR3: TGTGCCAGCAGTTACAGGCCGGGAAGGAAGAATAGCAATCAGCCCCAGCATTTT. This encodes CASSYRPGRKNSNQPQHF.

The chain carries TRBV10-3 and TRBJ1-1, with D possibly being TRBD1 (6 bases). The germline gives CDR1 ENHRY, CDR2 SYGVKD. CDR3 length: 13 residues. Trimming stripped 3 bases from V and 3 bases from J, with 8 bases between. CDR3 protein: CAISDRGDTEAFF. CDR3 bases: TGTGCCATCAGTGACAGGGGTGACACTGAAGCTTTCTTT.

The gene calls are TRBV5-1 and TRBJ2-1, with a weak D call TRBD2 (6 bases). V was cut by 0 bases and J by 2 bases, with 12 bases left in between. In germline, CDR1 is SGHRS, CDR2 YFSETQ. This CDR3 contains 16 residues. The CDR3 sequence is CASSLELRGPYNEQFF. The CDR3 DNA reads as TGCGCCAGCAGCTTGGAATTGCGGGGCCCCTACAATGAGCAGTTCTTC. The whole variable domain, filled in from reference TRBV5-1 and TRBJ2-1, reads KAGVTQTPRYLIKTRGQQVTLSCSPISGHRSVSWYQQTPGQGLQFLFEYFSETQRNKGNFPGRFSGRQFSNSRSEMNVSTLELGDSALYLCASSLELRGPYNEQFFGPGTRLTVL.

The chain carries TRBV28 and TRBJ2-6; 8 nucleotides match TRBD1. After removal of 2 bases from V and 1 base from J, the junction contained 7 bases not matched to a gene. The CDR3 runs 18 residues. Germline V gene data show CDR1 as MDHEN and CDR2 as SYDVKM. The DNA for the CDR3 is TGTGCCAGCAGTTTAACCCAGGGGGCGGGTTCTGGGGCCAACGTCCTGACTTTC. As protein: CASSLTQGAGSGANVLTF.

The chain's CDR3 is CASSRLQGQDYGYTF. DNA of the CDR3: TGTGCCAGCTCACGATTACAGGGGCAAGACTATGGCTACACCTTC. The genes are TRBV18 and TRBJ1-2, with TRBD1 matching 7 bases. This CDR3 spans 15 amino acids. Trimming cost V 4 bases and J 3 bases; bases outside gene matches: 8. CDR1 is KGHSH and CDR2 is LQKENI in the germline V gene.

The chain couples TRBV6-2 or TRBV6-3 to TRBJ1-5, with no clear D. The length of the CDR3 is 15 residues. Germline V gene lookup returns CDR1 MNHEY and CDR2 SVGEGT. Trimming cost V 0 bases and J 3 bases, with 9 bases left between them. CDR3 protein: CASSYSPGYNQPQHF. CDR3 nucleotides: TGTGCCAGCAGTTACTCCCCGGGGTACAATCAGCCCCAGCATTTT.

The rearrangement links TRBV6-2 or TRBV6-3 to TRBJ1-5; tentatively, D is TRBD1 (5 bases). This CDR3 region has 14 residues. Per germline, CDR1 MNHEY and CDR2 SVGEGT. Deletions cut 4 bases from V and 4 bases from J, with 11 bases between. The CDR3 sequence is CASSWDSLNQPQHF. The DNA of the CDR3 is TGTGCCAGCAGTTGGGACTCATTAAATCAGCCCCAGCATTTT.

The rearrangement links TRBV18 to TRBJ2-4; D gene unclear. The CDR3 is 15 residues long. Germline lookup yields CDR1 KGHSH and CDR2 LQKENI. V lost 6 bases to trimming and J lost 9 bases, with 21 bases between them. The CDR3 bases are TGTGCCAGCTCCCCCGAGTCCGGTCCCCTGCGCATTCAGTACTTC. Residues: CASSPESGPLRIQYF.

This clone was detected only a few times. CDR3 DNA: TGTGCCAGCAGTTTCACTCGGGACAGCTGGAACACCTTC. Translated, it gives CASSFTRDSWNTF. This chain links TRBV2 with TRBJ1-2, with 7 positions matching TRBD1. CDR3 length equals 13 residues. J lost 12 bases, V lost 5 bases, and 12 bases had no gene match. Germline CDR1 reads SNHLY; CDR2 reads FYNNEI. The full variable domain, its missing parts supplied by reference TRBV2 and TRBJ1-2, is EPEVTQTPSHQVTQMGQEVILRCVPISNHLYFYWYRQILGQKVEFLVSFYNNEISEKSEIFDDQFSVERPDGSNFTLKIRSTKLEDSAMYFCASSFTRDSWNTFGSGTRLTVV.

This clone is a singleton in its sample. The chain employs TRBV29-1 and TRBJ1-3; a possible D gene is TRBD1 (5 bases). The V end was cut by 4 bases, the J end by 0 bases, with 10 bases between. CDR1 and CDR2 from the germline V gene are SQVTM and ANQGSEA. This CDR3 contains 14 residues. CDR3 nucleotide sequence: TGCAGCGTTGGACAGATTTCCTCTGGAAACACCATATATTTT. Residues: CSVGQISSGNTIYF.

The V and J genes are TRBV16 and TRBJ1-1; D ambiguous. Germline V gene lookup returns CDR1 KGHSY and CDR2 FQNENV. There are 13 residues in the CDR3. Trimming pared 2 bases from V and 5 bases from J, leaving 9 bases between. CDR3 in amino acids: CASSQLRFTEAFF. The CDR3 nucleotides read TGTGCCAGCAGCCAACTGCGGTTTACTGAAGCTTTCTTT.

Comment on this clone: The same CDR3 can be traced to other DNA sequences in this sample. The rearrangement uses TRBV18 and TRBJ2-5, with 9 bases fitting TRBD1. The CDR3 has 15 residues. The V segment lost 3 bases and the J segment 5 bases; nucleotides outside the gene matches: 7. Germline V gene sequence: CDR1 KGHSH, CDR2 LQKENI. This chain's CDR3 is CASSPPGQGPETQYF. The CDR3 nucleotides are TGTGCCAGCTCACCCCCGGGACAGGGACCCGAGACCCAGTACTTC.

V and J are TRBV5-5 and TRBJ1-1; D ambiguous. This CDR3 has 10 amino acids. Germline V gene lookup returns CDR1 SGHKS and CDR2 YYEKEE (reference sequence). Trimming stripped 0 bases from V and 9 bases from J, with 3 bases between. CDR3 amino acids: CASSLGKAFF. In DNA form, the CDR3 reads TGTGCCAGCAGCTTGGGTAAAGCTTTCTTT.

Comment on this clone: Because the CDR3's place on the DNA is in doubt, the DNA is left out and the CDR3 is given as listed by TCRdb. The rearrangement uses TRBV7-8 and TRBJ2-1; whether TRBD1, the table's D call, matches the DNA was not checked. The CDR3 comprises 16 residues, both ends counted. Germline CDR1 SGHVS, CDR2 FQNEAQ. CDR3 amino acids: CASSSKTRGHFGEQFF.

V and J are TRBV7-6 and TRBJ2-5; TRBD2 aligns across 13 bases. The CDR3 has 16 residues. CDR1 and CDR2 (germline): SGHVS, FNYEAQ. V lost 5 bases and J lost 5; bases outside the gene matches: 8. The CDR3 loop is CASSLGTSGVLETQYF. DNA for the CDR3: TGTGCCAGCAGCCTGGGGACTAGCGGGGTCTTGGAGACCCAGTACTTC.

V and J are TRBV5-1 and TRBJ2-3; 14 bases fit TRBD2. CDR1 and CDR2 (germline): SGHRS, YFSETQ. CDR3 length equals 17 residues. The V segment lost 4 bases and the J segment 3 bases; nucleotides outside the gene matches: 7. The CDR3: CASSRGGLAGATDTQYF. The CDR3 DNA is TGCGCCAGCAGCCGCGGGGGACTAGCGGGAGCAACAGATACGCAGTATTTT.

V gene TRBV28 combines with J gene TRBJ1-5; 7 bases match TRBD1. V shed 7 bases, J shed 5 bases, and the junction held 8 bases outside the gene matches. Germline CDR1 and CDR2: MDHEN and SYDVKM. This CDR3 has 14 residues. As DNA, the CDR3 is TGTGCCAGCAAGGGGGACAGATTTTATCAGCCCCAGCATTTT. It translates to CASKGDRFYQPQHF.

In DNA, the CDR3 is TGTGCCAGCAGTCAAAGTAGGGGCAGGAAAGCTTTCTTT. Protein sequence: CASSQSRGRKAFF. The rearrangement links TRBV21-1 to TRBJ1-1; the D call of TRBD1 is as the table states it, not checked on the DNA. TRBV21-1 is shown as a pseudogene. CDR3 length: 13 amino acids.

The chain employs TRBV5-4 and TRBJ2-2; TRBD1 might be the D (6 bases). Germline CDR1 reads SGHNT; CDR2 reads YYREEE (reference sequence). V was pared by 2 bases and J by 6 bases, with 8 bases between. This CDR3 has 13 amino acids. The CDR3 nucleotides read TGTGCCAGCAGCTTAAACAGGGCCGGGGAGCTGTTTTTT. Translation gives CASSLNRAGELFF.

This rearrangement joins TRBV30 to TRBJ2-7, with D maybe TRBD1 (6 bases). Per germline, CDR1 GTSNPN and CDR2 SVGIG (reference sequence). Trimming stripped 3 bases from V and 4 bases from J, with 16 bases between. This CDR3 is built from 14 residues. CDR3 nucleotides: TGTGCCTGGAGCAAACAGGGTACGAGGTACGAGCAGTACTTC. The encoded protein is CAWSKQGTRYEQYF.

The V gene is TRBV28, the J gene TRBJ1-2, with D tentatively TRBD1 (5 bases). Deletions cut 4 bases from V and 1 base from J, with 7 bases between. The germline V gene encodes CDR1 MDHEN and CDR2 SYDVKM. The CDR3 has 13 residues. This chain's CDR3 is CASSSGLNYGYTF. Here the CDR3 DNA reads TGTGCCAGCAGTTCAGGGCTTAACTATGGCTACACCTTC.

The V and J genes are TRBV20-1 and TRBJ1-6; no clear D gene. Trimming took off 7 bases at V and 5 bases at J, with 3 bases between the two ends. This CDR3 has 10 amino acids. CDR1 and CDR2 (germline): DFQATT, SNEGSKA (reference sequence). CDR3 nucleotides: TGCAGTGTAAATAATTCACCCCTCCACTTT. Its protein is CSVNNSPLHF.

The chain has TRBV25-1 and TRBJ2-7; tentative D call: TRBD1 (5 bases). The CDR3 covers 12 residues. Between the trimmed V and J ends, which lost 8 bases and 4 bases, there was a span of 12 bases. The V gene's germline CDR1 is MGHDK and CDR2 SYGVNS. CDR3 bases: TGTGCCAGCGGATCGGACACTTACGAGCAGTACTTC. As protein: CASGSDTYEQYF.

The chain joins TRBV10-2 to TRBJ1-5; 9 nucleotides match TRBD1. Unmatched junction bases numbered 6, after V lost 2 bases and J lost 7 bases. The CDR3 is made up of 15 amino acids. Germline V gene sequence: CDR1 WSHSY, CDR2 SAAADI. This CDR3 reads CASSEPGTGRQPQHF. CDR3 DNA: TGCGCCAGCAGTGAGCCCGGGACAGGGCGACAGCCCCAGCATTTT.

The chain links TRBV11-2 to TRBJ1-4; possible D gene TRBD1, 6 bases. CDR3 length: 15 amino acids. V was trimmed by 2 bases and J by 3 bases, leaving 10 bases between them. The germline CDR1 and CDR2 sequences are SGHAT and FQNNGV. CDR3 nucleotide sequence: TGTGCCAGCAGCTTACGCGGGGGGCCTAATGAAAAACTGTTTTTT. It yields the protein CASSLRGGPNEKLFF.

The chain is built from TRBV6-5 and TRBJ1-6; D is ambiguous. Germline V gene lookup returns CDR1 MNHEY and CDR2 SVGAGI. The CDR3 length is 15 residues. V dropped 2 bases and J dropped 5 bases, with 10 bases sitting between them. CDR3 in amino acids: CASSYSRYHNSPLHF. The CDR3 DNA is TGTGCCAGCAGTTACAGTCGGTACCATAATTCACCCCTCCACTTT.

This chain joins TRBV5-6 and TRBJ1-4; D is undetermined. The CDR3 consists of 15 residues. The germline CDR1 and CDR2 sequences are SGHDT and YYEEEE. The V end lost 2 bases, the J end lost 8 bases, and 16 bases lay between the germline ends. The CDR3 sequence is CASSLLGRREEKLFF. CDR3 sequence (DNA): TGTGCCAGCAGCTTATTGGGCCGGCGGGAAGAAAAACTGTTTTTT.

V and J are TRBV7-8 and TRBJ2-2; 8 nucleotides agree with TRBD1. The length of the CDR3 is 16 residues. The trim removed 4 bases at V and 5 bases at J, leaving 9 bases unmatched. Germline V lookup: CDR1 SGHVS, CDR2 FQNEAQ. The CDR3 sequence: CASSSRRGRDTGELFF. The CDR3 DNA sequence: TGTGCCAGCAGCTCCCGCAGGGGGCGGGATACCGGGGAGCTGTTTTTT.